This T cell receptor (beta chain) derives from a study of breast tumors, draining lymph nodes, adjacent tissues. Study-wide points: Tumors had less TCR diversity than lymph nodes, more than nontumor tissue. Luminal-like breast cancer showed significantly greater tumor-nontumor repertoire similarity than basal-like breast cancer did. Data only fit, rather than demonstrated, lymph node origin of most tumor T cells.

The lymph nodes were axillary draining lymph nodes from breast cancer patients. The V gene lost 1 base and the J gene lost 5 bases, with 9 bases spanning the gap. CDR1 is SGHKS, CDR2 YYEKEE, per germline (reference sequence). CDR3 length: 14 residues. Remarks on this clonotype: Its antigen is unidentified.

In TCRdb, the multiplex PCR reads were re-called with MiXCR into one record per CDR3 protein. The sample yields 100,000 or so distinct CDR3 sequences, 20% to 25% seen once. The gene calls are TRBV5-5 and TRBJ1-4; D is possibly TRBD1 (6 bases). The receptor was derived from a female donor with breast cancer. Some clones in this sample may be carry-over from other donors' samples. The sample consisted of axillary lymph node tissue. This CDR3 reads CASSLMGANEKLFF. CDR3 DNA: TGTGCCAGCAGCTTGATGGGGGCCAATGAAAAACTGTTTTTT.